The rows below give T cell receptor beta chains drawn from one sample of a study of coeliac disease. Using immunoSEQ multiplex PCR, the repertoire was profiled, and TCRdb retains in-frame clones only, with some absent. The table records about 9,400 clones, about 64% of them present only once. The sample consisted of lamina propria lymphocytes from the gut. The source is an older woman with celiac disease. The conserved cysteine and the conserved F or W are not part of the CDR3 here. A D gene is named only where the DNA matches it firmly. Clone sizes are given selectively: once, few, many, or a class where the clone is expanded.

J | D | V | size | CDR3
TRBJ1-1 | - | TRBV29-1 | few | SVGEGTEAF
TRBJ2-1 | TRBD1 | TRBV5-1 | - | ASSWGTGQDEQF
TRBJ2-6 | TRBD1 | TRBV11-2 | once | ASSLKGQGLSGANVLT
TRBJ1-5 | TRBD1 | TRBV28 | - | ASSADRNQPQH
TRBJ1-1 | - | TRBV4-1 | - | ASSQAAWITGRVF
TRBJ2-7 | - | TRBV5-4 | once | ASSLPGLGEQY
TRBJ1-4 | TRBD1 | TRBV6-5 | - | ASSRQGREKLF
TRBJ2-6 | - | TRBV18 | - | ASSPTSSGANVLT
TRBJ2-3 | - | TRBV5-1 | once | ASGASKSADTQY
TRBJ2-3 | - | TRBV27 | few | ASGVGGFGTDTQY
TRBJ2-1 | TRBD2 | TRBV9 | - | ASSVGASGRDEQF
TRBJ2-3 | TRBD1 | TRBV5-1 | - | ASRTDRGSTDTQY
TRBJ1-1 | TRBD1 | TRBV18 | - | ASSPSVRTGTEAF
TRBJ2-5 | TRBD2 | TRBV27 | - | ASSFGLAGGTQY
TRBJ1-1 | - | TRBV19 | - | ASRPTGGVFEAF
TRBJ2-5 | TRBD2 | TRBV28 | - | ASSLQTSGAGTQY
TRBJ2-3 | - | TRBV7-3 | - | ASSPGVPGCRLY
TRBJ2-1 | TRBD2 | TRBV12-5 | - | ASGTGTSGFYNEQF
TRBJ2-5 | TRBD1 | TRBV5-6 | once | ASSLGQGVQETQY
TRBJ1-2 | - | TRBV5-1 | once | ASRYGGSDYGYT
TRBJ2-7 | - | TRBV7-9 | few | ASSLEGGGYEQY
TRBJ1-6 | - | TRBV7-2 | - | ASSLTHGSYNSPLH
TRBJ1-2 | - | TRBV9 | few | ASSVGGGTHGYT
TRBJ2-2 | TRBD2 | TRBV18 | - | ASSPSAGANTGELF
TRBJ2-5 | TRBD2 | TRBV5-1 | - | ASGTSGGAETQY
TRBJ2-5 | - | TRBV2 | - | ASSGNRRETQY
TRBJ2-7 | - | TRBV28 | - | ASSFRPSYEQY
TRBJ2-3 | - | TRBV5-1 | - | ASSGGTADTQY
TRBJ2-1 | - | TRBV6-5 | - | ASSYEAANEQF
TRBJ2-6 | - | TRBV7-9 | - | ASSLDHRSSGANVLT
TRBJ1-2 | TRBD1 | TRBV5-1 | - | ASSWDRAGYGYT
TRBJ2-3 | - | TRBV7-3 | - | ASSLSPGSTDTQY
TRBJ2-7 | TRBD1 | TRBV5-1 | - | ASSRRDRADEQY
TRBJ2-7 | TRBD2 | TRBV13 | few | ASSFRAGVSEQY
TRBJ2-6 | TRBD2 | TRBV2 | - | ASSAVAGGPGANVLT
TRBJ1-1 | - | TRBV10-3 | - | AISDGRGEAF
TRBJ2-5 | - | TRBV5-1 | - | ASSLTRYQETQY
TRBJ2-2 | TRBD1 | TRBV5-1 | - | ASSWQGDNTGELF
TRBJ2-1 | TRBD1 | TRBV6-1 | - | ASSAEGASSYNEQF
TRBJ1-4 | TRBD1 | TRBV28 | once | ASTRTGGASNEKLF
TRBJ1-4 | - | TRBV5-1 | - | ASSWAVGPNSGKLF
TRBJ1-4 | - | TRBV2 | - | ASRSTTGKTNEKLF
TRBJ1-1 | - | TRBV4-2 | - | ASSQGGVVGTEAF
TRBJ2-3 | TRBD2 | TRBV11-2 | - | ASSLGNAGGTDTQY
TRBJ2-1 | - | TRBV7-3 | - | ASSLQGGNEQF
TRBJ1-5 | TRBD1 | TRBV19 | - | ASSWRTGGDVSNQPQH
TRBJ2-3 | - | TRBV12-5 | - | ASGLDSNTQY
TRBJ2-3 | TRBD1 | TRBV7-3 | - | ASSAGQGTDTQY
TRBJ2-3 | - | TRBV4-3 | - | ASSQEAGGTSQY
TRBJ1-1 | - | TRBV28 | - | ASSSTWNTEAF
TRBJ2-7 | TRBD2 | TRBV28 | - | ASSSGLIYEQY
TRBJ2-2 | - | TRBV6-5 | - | ASNEGAGTTGELF
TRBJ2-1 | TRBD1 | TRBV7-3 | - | ASSLTVRGPNEQF
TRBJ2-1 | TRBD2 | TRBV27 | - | ASFDGLAGGNNEQF
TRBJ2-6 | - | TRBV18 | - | ASSPSGSQRASGANVLT
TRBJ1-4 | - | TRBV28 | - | ASSGRGATNEKLF
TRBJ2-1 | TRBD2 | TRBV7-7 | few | ASSSGTSGNGEQF
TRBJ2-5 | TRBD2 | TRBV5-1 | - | ASSLATSGGRETQY
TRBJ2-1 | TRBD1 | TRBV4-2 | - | ASSLLGQGMSHNEQF
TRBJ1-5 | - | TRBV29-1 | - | SVATTDTNQPQH